The 18 T cell receptor beta chains given below trace back to one sample, sequenced in a study of CD8+ T cells in alopecia areata. Extraction of RNA preceded its reverse transcription into cDNA, which served as the sequencing template. The method was immunoSEQ multiplex PCR; TCRdb's version includes in-frame clones alone and lacks a portion of them. The table has 95,000 to 100,000 clones, 60% to 65% seen once. The treatment was: oral pan-JAK inhibitor, 5-10 mg twice daily. Sequences were derived from CD8+ T cells sorted from blood, sampled at week 4, from a patient treated with tofacitinib. These receptors originate from a human donor with alopecia areata.

V is TRBV30 and J is TRBJ2-1; 9 bases map to TRBD2. J gave up 10 bases and V 0 bases, and 4 bases lay outside the gene matches. This CDR3 has 13 residues. CDR1 GTSNPN and CDR2 SVGIG come from the germline V gene (reference sequence). The CDR3 loop reads CAWSVSGGTEQFF. The CDR3 nucleotides are TGTGCCTGGAGTGTAAGCGGGGGGACGGAGCAGTTCTTC.

This clone was observed a few times. The V call is TRBV4-3, the J call TRBJ1-2, with a weak D call TRBD1 (6 bases). Trimming stripped 2 bases from V and 10 bases from J, with 17 bases between. Germline values: CDR1 LGHNA, CDR2 YSLEER. The CDR3 runs to 14 residues. DNA of the CDR3: TGCGCCAGCAGCCAAACAGGGTACTTCATTGTCTACACCTTC. This gives the protein CASSQTGYFIVYTF.

V usage is TRBV12-5 and J usage is TRBJ2-1, with 9 positions matching TRBD1. Germline trimming cut 8 bases from V and 5 bases from J; bases unmatched to any gene: 4. The CDR3 length is 13 residues. CDR1 is LGHNT, CDR2 FRNRAP, per germline. CDR3 sequence reads: CASRRDRDNEQFF. DNA for the CDR3: TGTGCTAGTCGCCGGGACAGGGACAATGAGCAGTTCTTC.

The sample holds one count of this clone. The V call is TRBV9, the J call TRBJ1-5; no firm D call. Germline V gene sequence: CDR1 SGDLS, CDR2 YYNGEE. The V end was cut by 0 bases, the J end by 7 bases, with 11 bases between. The CDR3 length is 14 residues. The DNA for the CDR3 is TGTGCCAGCAGCGTAGGGGGAGTTGGGCAGCCCCAGCATTTT. It yields the protein CASSVGGVGQPQHF.

The V gene is TRBV4-1, the J gene TRBJ1-5, with a possible D match to TRBD1 (6 bases). CDR1 MGHRA and CDR2 YSYEKL come from the germline V gene. The CDR3 sequence is 14 residues long. Deletions cut 5 bases from V and 5 bases from J, with 13 bases between. The CDR3 protein is CASSEGQQYQPQHF. The CDR3 coding sequence is TGCGCCAGCAGCGAAGGACAGCAATATCAGCCCCAGCATTTT.

This clone was counted once. The rearrangement joins TRBV25-1 to TRBJ2-4, with D possibly matching TRBD1 (6 bases). CDR3 length: 13 residues. CDR1 is MGHDK, CDR2 SYGVNS, per germline. V gave up 8 bases and J gave up 7 bases, with 15 bases separating them. The CDR3 DNA reads TGTGCCAGCTCCGGGACACACAAGAACATTCAGTACTTC. This sequence encodes CASSGTHKNIQYF.

This chain uses TRBV29-1 with TRBJ2-3, with 7 bases that match TRBD2. In germline, CDR1 is SQVTM, CDR2 ANQGSEA. CDR3 size: 15 residues. Trimming removed 6 bases from V and 0 bases from J; junction bases left unmatched: 9. CDR3 in amino acids: CSVEPRGSSTDTQYF. CDR3 DNA sequence: TGCAGCGTGGAACCGCGGGGGTCTAGCACAGATACGCAGTATTTT.

This chain uses TRBV5-4 with TRBJ2-3; 7 bases match TRBD2. The V gene's germline CDR1 is SGHNT and CDR2 YYREEE (reference sequence). With V trimmed by 10 bases and J by 3 bases, 11 bases remained unmatched. The CDR3 loop spans 14 amino acids. As DNA, the CDR3 is TGTGCCTACCCCTCGGCGGGGGAGACAGATACGCAGTATTTT. This encodes CAYPSAGETDTQYF.

In its sample, this clone was seen a few times. V and J are TRBV19 and TRBJ1-6; D gene uncertain. With 5 bases removed from V and 0 bases from J, the gap between germline ends came to 11 bases. The CDR3 covers 16 residues. In germline, CDR1 is LNHDA, CDR2 SQIVND (reference sequence). The CDR3 sequence is CASSVGRSSYNSPLHF. The CDR3 nucleotides read TGTGCCAGTAGTGTGGGGAGGAGCTCCTATAATTCACCCCTCCACTTT.

The rearrangement uses TRBV29-1 and TRBJ2-7; 10 bases agree with TRBD1. This CDR3 has 13 amino acids. Germline CDR1 is SQVTM and CDR2 is ANQGSEA. V lost 6 bases, J lost 2 bases, and 4 bases stayed unmatched. This CDR3 reads CSVTGGSPYEQYF. CDR3 DNA: TGCAGCGTGACAGGGGGCTCCCCCTACGAGCAGTACTTC.

V gene TRBV5-6 combines with J gene TRBJ1-2; unclear D gene. V shed 2 bases and J shed 8 bases, with 13 bases lying between them. The CDR3 has 13 amino acids. The germline gives CDR1 SGHDT, CDR2 YYEEEE. The CDR3 loop reads CASSFGVPSGYTF. DNA of the CDR3: TGTGCCAGCAGCTTTGGGGTTCCAAGCGGCTACACCTTC.

CDR3: CAISERLAGSSYNEQFF. The CDR3, as DNA: TGTGCCATCAGTGAGAGGCTAGCGGGGAGCTCCTACAATGAGCAGTTCTTC. V and J are TRBV10-3 and TRBJ2-1; 9 nucleotides align to TRBD2. CDR1 and CDR2 (germline): ENHRY, SYGVKD. The CDR3 is 17 residues long. Trimming removed 2 bases from V and 0 bases from J; junction bases left unmatched: 5.

This chain connects TRBV4-1 to TRBJ1-2, with D possibly being TRBD1 (5 bases). V lost 4 bases and J lost 7, with 16 bases in between. Germline loops: CDR1 MGHRA, CDR2 YSYEKL. The CDR3 spans 14 residues. The CDR3 bases are TGCGCCAGCAGCCCACTACTGACAGTACGTGGCTACACCTTC. This translates into CASSPLLTVRGYTF.

The rearrangement uses TRBV11-2 and TRBJ2-7; possible D gene TRBD2, 6 bases. This CDR3 contains 14 residues. Germline CDR1 is SGHAT and CDR2 is FQNNGV. V was trimmed by 4 bases and J by 0 bases, leaving 10 bases between them. The CDR3 is CASSSEGPSYEQYF. In DNA form, the CDR3 reads TGTGCCAGCAGCTCGGAGGGGCCCTCCTACGAGCAGTACTTC. Looking up the rest from reference TRBV11-2 and TRBJ2-7 gives the full variable domain: EAGVAQSPRYKIIEKRQSVAFWCNPISGHATLYWYQQILGQGPKLLIQFQNNGVVDDSQLPKDRFSAERLKGVDSTLKIQPAKLEDSAVYLCASSSEGPSYEQYFGPGTRLTVT.

The J gene is TRBJ2-1, the V gene TRBV5-1, with 13 bases matching TRBD2. Per germline, CDR1 SGHRS and CDR2 YFSETQ. The CDR3 totals 18 residues. Trimming at V came to 0 bases and at J to 7 bases, leaving 10 bases not matched to a gene. CDR3 residues: CASSLETSGRNLGNEQFF. CDR3 sequence (DNA): TGCGCCAGCAGCTTGGAGACTAGCGGGAGGAACTTGGGAAATGAGCAGTTCTTC.

The V call is TRBV27, the J call TRBJ1-6, with D perhaps matching TRBD1 (5 bases). Germline values: CDR1 MNHEY, CDR2 SMNVEV (reference sequence). Trimming took 0 bases from V and 8 from J, leaving 8 bases between them. The CDR3 covers 14 residues. As DNA, the CDR3 is TGTGCCAGCAGTTTATCAGGGGAGGATTCACCCCTCCACTTT. Translating it yields CASSLSGEDSPLHF.

The chain couples TRBV29-1 to TRBJ2-1, with D tentatively TRBD1 (6 bases). The V gene lost 2 bases and the J gene lost 3 bases, with 11 bases spanning the gap. CDR1 is SQVTM and CDR2 is ANQGSEA in the germline V gene. The CDR3 totals 14 residues. In DNA form, the CDR3 reads TGCAGCGTTGAACTCCAGGGGAACTACAATGAGCAGTTCTTC. Translating gives CSVELQGNYNEQFF.

The J gene is TRBJ1-2, the V gene TRBV2, with unresolved D. CDR1 and CDR2 from the germline V gene are SNHLY and FYNNEI. Trimming took off 0 bases at V and 2 bases at J, with 7 bases between the two ends. This CDR3 has 14 amino acids. The chain's CDR3 is CASSEAILNYGYTF. CDR3 sequence (DNA): TGTGCCAGCAGTGAAGCAATTTTAAACTATGGCTACACCTTC.